What follows are 17 T cell receptor beta chains derived from one specimen sequenced in a study of human T cells and chemical hapten exposure. Time point described: patch test 3, about 24 weeks after DPC sensitization. Treatment of the sample: therapeutic diphenylcyclopropenone sensitization with weekly scalp DPC. TCRdb recomputed calls from the RACE reads with MiXCR, one row per CDR3 protein. Of roughly 84,000 distinct CDR3 sequences listed, approximately 10% are singletons. Sequenced material: whole blood, taken in connection with sensitization to the hapten diphenylcyclopropenone (DPC). These TCRs come from a woman aged 45-60 years with alopecia areata. Some clones in this sample may be carry-over from other donors' samples.

In this sample, this clonotype turned up a few times. This chain links TRBV12-3 or TRBV12-4 with TRBJ1-5; 8 nucleotides line up with TRBD1. The CDR3 spans 15 residues. Trimming at V came to 3 bases and at J to 3 bases, leaving 4 bases not matched to a gene. For the CDR3, the DNA is TGTGCCAGCAGTTTCGGACAGGGAGCCAATCAGCCCCAGCATTTT. It is translated as CASSFGQGANQPQHF.

This clonotype was seen many times. V usage is TRBV11-1 and J usage is TRBJ2-6; D not resolved. Germline assignment: CDR1 SGHAT and CDR2 FQDESV (reference sequence). The CDR3 extends over 14 amino acids. Trimming shortened V by 5 bases and J by 0 bases, and 5 bases separated the two germline ends. DNA for the CDR3: TGTGCCAGCAGCCTTAGCTCTGGGGCCAACGTCCTGACTTTC. Translating it yields CASSLSSGANVLTF.

This clonotype was seen repeatedly, ten times or more. V usage is TRBV12-3 or TRBV12-4 and J usage is TRBJ1-3, with D unclear. Trimming removed 1 base at V and 0 bases at J, with 7 bases between. CDR3 size: 15 residues. For the CDR3, the DNA is TGTGCCAGCAGTTTAGGACTCGGCTCTGGAAACACCATATATTTT. It codes for CASSLGLGSGNTIYF.

This clonotype was seen only a few times. The chain recombines TRBV6-5 with TRBJ2-3; TRBD1 might be the D (5 bases). Germline V CDR1 and CDR2: MNHEY, SVGAGI. The CDR3 spans 16 residues. Trimming took off 6 bases at V and 1 base at J, with 17 bases between the two ends. CDR3 loop: CASSRPVPRGTDTQYF. As DNA, the CDR3 is TGTGCCAGCAGCCGCCCGGTGCCCAGGGGCACAGATACGCAGTATTTT.

This clonotype was detected a few times. The chain is built from TRBV30 and TRBJ2-5; TRBD2 aligns across 15 bases. The length of the CDR3 is 17 residues. Unmatched junction bases numbered 10, after V lost 4 bases and J lost 4 bases. Per the germline V gene, CDR1 is GTSNPN and CDR2 is SVGIG (reference sequence). The CDR3 DNA reads as TGTGCCTGGAACGCCGCCCGGACTAGCGGGAGGGGAGAGACCCAGTACTTC. This encodes CAWNAARTSGRGETQYF.

At least ten counts were recorded for this clonotype. This chain connects TRBV5-1 to TRBJ2-2; 10 bases align to TRBD2. CDR1 is SGHRS and CDR2 is YFSETQ in the germline V gene. The junction had 7 bases not matched to a gene; V was cut back by 5 bases and J by 6 bases. This CDR3 spans 15 amino acids. The CDR3 is CASRLPGTSAGELFF. CDR3 coding DNA: TGCGCCAGCAGACTCCCCGGGACTAGCGCCGGGGAGCTGTTTTTT.

The CDR3 loop reads CASRPHGQGGTIYF. CDR3 coding DNA: TGTGCCAGCAGACCTCATGGACAGGGAGGCACCATATATTTT. The chain has TRBV7-9 and TRBJ1-3; 8 nucleotides agree with TRBD1. V gave up 6 bases and J gave up 9 bases; unmatched junction bases: 10. CDR3 length: 14 amino acids. Germline V gene lookup returns CDR1 SEHNR and CDR2 FQNEAQ (reference sequence).

This clonotype was observed at least ten times. At one end, the junction sequence differs from germline, possibly due to a read error. This rearrangement joins TRBV7-7 to TRBJ2-7, with 9 bases fitting TRBD2. The CDR3 runs 13 residues. Germline V gene data show CDR1 as SSHAT and CDR2 as FNYEAQ (reference sequence). The CDR3 DNA sequence: TGTGCTAGCAGTCGTAGCGGGAGCCACGAGCAGTACTTC. Translated: CASSRSGSHEQYF.

This clonotype was recorded a few times. DNA for the CDR3: TGTGCCAGCAATGCCCCCGCTAGCGGGGACAATGAGCAGTTCTTC. Translating it yields CASNAPASGDNEQFF. The chain carries TRBV28 and TRBJ2-1, with 9 bases fitting TRBD2. The CDR3 runs 15 residues. Germline V gives CDR1 MDHEN, CDR2 SYDVKM. Losses at the gene ends were 7 bases for V and 5 bases for J; bases not matched to a gene: 9.

This clonotype was counted between two and nine times. This rearrangement joins TRBV7-2 to TRBJ1-1; D remains ambiguous. This CDR3 comprises 14 residues. The germline V and J ends were trimmed by 0 bases and 4 bases, with 9 bases remaining between them. Germline V gene sequence: CDR1 SGHTA, CDR2 FQGNSA. CDR3 sequence (DNA): TGTGCCAGCAGCTTAGCGGGGAGGAGCACTGAAGCTTTCTTT. As protein: CASSLAGRSTEAFF.

This clonotype was counted between two and nine times. The V gene is TRBV20-1, the J gene TRBJ2-1; no firm D call. V was clipped by 3 bases and J by 8 bases, with 17 bases between them. The germline gives CDR1 DFQATT, CDR2 SNEGSKA (reference sequence). The CDR3 runs to 14 residues. This CDR3 reads CSARDPAPGDEQFF. Written as DNA, the CDR3 is TGCAGTGCTAGGGACCCGGCCCCCGGAGATGAGCAGTTCTTC.

This clonotype was recorded at least ten times. The rearrangement uses TRBV18 and TRBJ2-3, with D unresolved. Germline CDR1 reads KGHSH; CDR2 reads LQKENI. Trimming shortened V by 6 bases and J by 0 bases, and 10 bases separated the two germline ends. This CDR3 has 14 residues. This chain's CDR3 is CASSLGPSTDTQYF. The CDR3 nucleotides are TGTGCCAGCTCCTTGGGTCCTAGCACAGATACGCAGTATTTT.

This clonotype came up many times. This rearrangement joins TRBV7-9 to TRBJ2-1; 7 positions match TRBD2. This CDR3 contains 15 residues. CDR1 and CDR2 (germline): SEHNR, FQNEAQ (reference sequence). Germline trimming cut 5 bases from V and 2 bases from J; bases unmatched to any gene: 6. Here the CDR3 reads CASSLLAGPYNEQFF. The CDR3 nucleotides read TGTGCCAGCAGCCTATTAGCGGGTCCCTACAATGAGCAGTTCTTC.

This clonotype showed up just a few times. This chain joins TRBV5-1 and TRBJ2-7, with D tentatively TRBD2 (6 bases). The ends were cut back, 4 bases at V and 0 bases at J, with 17 bases in the middle. This CDR3 comprises 16 residues. CDR1 and CDR2 from the germline V gene are SGHRS and YFSETQ. The CDR3 protein is CASSPTGRGSSYEQYF. The DNA of the CDR3 is TGCGCCAGCAGCCCGACGGGACGGGGGAGCTCCTACGAGCAGTACTTC.

This clonotype was observed a few times. The rearrangement uses TRBV28 and TRBJ1-6; 9 nucleotides line up with TRBD1. V trimming: 5 bases; J trimming: 7 bases; junction bases outside the gene matches: 3. The CDR3 is 14 amino acids. Germline loops: CDR1 MDHEN, CDR2 SYDVKM. The CDR3 loop reads CASSTGQGNSPLHF. The CDR3 nucleotides are TGTGCCAGCAGTACGGGACAGGGCAATTCACCCCTCCACTTT.

This clonotype was detected ten times or more. The chain uses TRBV6-1 and TRBJ2-5; the D is unclear. V was pared by 2 bases and J by 2 bases, with 12 bases between. CDR3 length: 15 amino acids. Looked up from germline, CDR1 is MNHNS and CDR2 is SASEGT. The CDR3 region has the DNA TGTGCCAGCAGTGAAATGTGGTTAGAGCAAGAGACCCAGTACTTC. Protein: CASSEMWLEQETQYF.

V and J are TRBV7-9 and TRBJ2-1, with a weak D call TRBD1 (6 bases). This CDR3 is built from 16 residues. Germline CDR1 and CDR2: SEHNR and FQNEAQ (reference sequence). The V and J ends lost 4 bases and 5 bases respectively, with 18 bases between them. The DNA for the CDR3 is TGTGCCAGCAGCTGGTTACAGGGAAACCAAGACAATGAGCAGTTCTTC. Translation: CASSWLQGNQDNEQFF.